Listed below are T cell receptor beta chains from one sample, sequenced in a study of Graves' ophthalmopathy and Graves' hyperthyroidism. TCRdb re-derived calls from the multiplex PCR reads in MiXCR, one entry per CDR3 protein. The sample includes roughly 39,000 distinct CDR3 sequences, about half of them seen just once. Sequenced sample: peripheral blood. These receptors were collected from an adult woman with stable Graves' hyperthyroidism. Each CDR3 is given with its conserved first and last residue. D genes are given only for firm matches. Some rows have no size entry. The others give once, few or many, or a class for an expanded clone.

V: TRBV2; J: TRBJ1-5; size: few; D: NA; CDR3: CASMRGYNQPQHF; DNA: TGTGCCAGCATGAGGGGTTACAATCAGCCCCAGCATTTT
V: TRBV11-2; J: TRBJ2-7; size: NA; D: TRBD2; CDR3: CASSLAGTSGSARFYEQYF; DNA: TGTGCCAGCAGCTTAGCGGGAACTAGCGGGAGTGCACGATTCTACGAGCAGTACTTC
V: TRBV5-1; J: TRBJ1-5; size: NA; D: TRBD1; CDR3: CASRLRDRASNQPQHF; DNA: TGTGCCAGCAGGCTCCGGGACAGGGCTTCGAATCAGCCCCAGCATTTT
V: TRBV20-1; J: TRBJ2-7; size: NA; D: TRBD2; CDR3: CSAYGLAGVVSYEQYF; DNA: TGCAGTGCTTACGGACTAGCGGGAGTGGTATCCTACGAGCAGTACTTC
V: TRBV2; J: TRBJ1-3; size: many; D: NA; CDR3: CASSDGAGPSGNTIYF; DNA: TGTGCCAGCAGTGATGGTGCCGGGCCCTCTGGAAACACCATATATTTT
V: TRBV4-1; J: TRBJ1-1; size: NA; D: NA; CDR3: CASSQLGWNTEVFF; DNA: TGCGCCAGCAGCCAACTGGGATGGAACACTGAAGTTTTTTTT
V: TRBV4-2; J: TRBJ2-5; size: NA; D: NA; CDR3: CASRPGLAHQETQYF; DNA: TGTGCCAGCAGGCCCGGGCTAGCGCATCAAGAGACCCAGTACTTC
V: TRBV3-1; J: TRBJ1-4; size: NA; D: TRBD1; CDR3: CASSQEDRGYEKLFF; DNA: TGTGCCAGCAGCCAAGAAGACAGGGGTTATGAAAAACTGTTTTTT
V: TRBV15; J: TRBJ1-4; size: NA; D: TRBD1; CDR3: CATADGTGGEKLFF; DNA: TGTGCCACCGCTGACGGGACAGGGGGCGAAAAACTGTTTTTT
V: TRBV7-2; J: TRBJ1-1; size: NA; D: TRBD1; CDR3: CASSFRTGGLDTEAFF; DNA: TGTGCCAGCAGCTTCAGGACAGGGGGCTTAGACACTGAAGCTTTCTTT
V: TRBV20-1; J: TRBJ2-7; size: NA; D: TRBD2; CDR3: CSARDLLAGTYEQYF; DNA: TGCAGTGCTAGAGATCTGCTAGCGGGAACCTACGAGCAGTACTTC
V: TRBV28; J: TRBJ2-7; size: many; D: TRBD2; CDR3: CASTPGLAGVAGEGEQYF; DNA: TGTGCCAGCACCCCGGGACTAGCGGGAGTGGCGGGGGAGGGGGAGCAGTACTTC
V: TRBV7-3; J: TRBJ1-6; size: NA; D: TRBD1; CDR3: CASSPGGRNSPLHF; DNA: TGTGCCAGCAGCCCAGGGGGCAGGAATTCACCCCTCCACTTT
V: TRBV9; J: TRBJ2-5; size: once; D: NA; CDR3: CASSLVVRAETQYF; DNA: TGTGCCAGCAGCTTGGTAGTCAGGGCGGAGACCCAGTACTTC